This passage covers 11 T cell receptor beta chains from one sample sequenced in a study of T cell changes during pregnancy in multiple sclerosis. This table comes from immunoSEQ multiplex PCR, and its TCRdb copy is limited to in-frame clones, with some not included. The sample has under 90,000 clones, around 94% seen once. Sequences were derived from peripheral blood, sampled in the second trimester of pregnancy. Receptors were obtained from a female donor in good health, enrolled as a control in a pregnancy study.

CDR3 DNA: TGTGCCAGCAGTACAGATCAGCCCCAGCATTTT. Protein sequence: CASSTDQPQHF. The chain is built from TRBV2 and TRBJ1-5; D is ambiguous. V was cut by 5 bases and J by 5 bases, with 4 bases left in between. The V gene's germline CDR1 is SNHLY and CDR2 FYNNEI. The CDR3 spans 11 residues. Full variable domain (rest looked up from reference TRBV2 and TRBJ1-5): EPEVTQTPSHQVTQMGQEVILRCVPISNHLYFYWYRQILGQKVEFLVSFYNNEISEKSEIFDDQFSVERPDGSNFTLKIRSTKLEDSAMYFCASSTDQPQHFGDGTRLSIL.

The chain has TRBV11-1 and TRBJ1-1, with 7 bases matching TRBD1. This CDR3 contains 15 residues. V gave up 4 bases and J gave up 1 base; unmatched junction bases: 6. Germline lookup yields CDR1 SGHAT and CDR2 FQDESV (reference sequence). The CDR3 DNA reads TGTGCCAGCAGCTCTCCGGGACAGAAGAACACTGAAGCTTTCTTT. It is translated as CASSSPGQKNTEAFF.

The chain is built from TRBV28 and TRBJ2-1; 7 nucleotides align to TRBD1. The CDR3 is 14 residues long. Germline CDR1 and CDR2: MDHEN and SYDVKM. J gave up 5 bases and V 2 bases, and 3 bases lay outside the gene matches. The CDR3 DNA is TGTGCCAGCAGTTTAAGGGGGCGAGACAATGAGCAGTTCTTC. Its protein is CASSLRGRDNEQFF.

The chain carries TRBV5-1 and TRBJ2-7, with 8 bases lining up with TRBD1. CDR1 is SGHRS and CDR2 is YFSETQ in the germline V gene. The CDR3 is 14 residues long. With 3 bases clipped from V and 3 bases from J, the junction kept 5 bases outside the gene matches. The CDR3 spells CASSWGTGNYEQYF. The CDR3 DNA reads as TGCGCCAGCAGCTGGGGGACAGGAAACTACGAGCAGTACTTC.

This CDR3 is CASSFAGGLDEKLFF. Here the CDR3 DNA reads TGTGCCAGCAGCTTTGCGGGGGGCTTGGATGAAAAACTGTTTTTT. The chain has TRBV7-6 and TRBJ1-4, with D possibly matching TRBD1 (6 bases). In germline, CDR1 is SGHVS, CDR2 FNYEAQ. This CDR3 comprises 15 residues. Trimming pared 3 bases from V and 6 bases from J, leaving 14 bases between.

The CDR3 nucleotides read TGTGCCAGCAGACTAGGGACTAGCACAGATACGCAGTATTTT. It specifies CASRLGTSTDTQYF. The chain has TRBV28 and TRBJ2-3; tentative D call: TRBD2 (6 bases). The CDR3 loop spans 14 amino acids. The germline CDR1 and CDR2 sequences are MDHEN and SYDVKM. V lost 6 bases, J lost 0 bases, and 10 bases lay in between.

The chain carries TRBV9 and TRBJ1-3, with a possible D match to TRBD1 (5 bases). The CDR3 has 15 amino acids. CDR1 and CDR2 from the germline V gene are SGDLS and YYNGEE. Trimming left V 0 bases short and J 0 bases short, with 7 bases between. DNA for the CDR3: TGTGCCAGCAGCGTAGTGGGGGGCTCTGGAAACACCATATATTTT. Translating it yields CASSVVGGSGNTIYF.

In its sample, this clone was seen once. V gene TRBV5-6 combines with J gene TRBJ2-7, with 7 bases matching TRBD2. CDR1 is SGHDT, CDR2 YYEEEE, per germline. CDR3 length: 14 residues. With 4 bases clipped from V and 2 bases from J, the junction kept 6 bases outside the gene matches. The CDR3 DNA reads TGTGCCAGCAGCAAACTAGCGTTCCCCTACGAGCAGTACTTC. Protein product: CASSKLAFPYEQYF.

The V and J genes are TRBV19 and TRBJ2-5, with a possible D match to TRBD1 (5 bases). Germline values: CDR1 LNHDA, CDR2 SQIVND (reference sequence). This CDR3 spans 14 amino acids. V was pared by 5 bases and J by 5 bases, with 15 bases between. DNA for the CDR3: TGTGCCAGTAGTTTCCACAGGAATATGGAGACCCAGTACTTC. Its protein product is CASSFHRNMETQYF. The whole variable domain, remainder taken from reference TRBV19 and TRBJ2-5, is DGGITQSPKYLFRKEGQNVTLSCEQNLNHDAMYWYRQDPGQGLRLIYYSQIVNDFQKGDIAEGYSVSREKKESFPLTVTSAQKNPTAFYLCASSFHRNMETQYFGPGTRLLVL.

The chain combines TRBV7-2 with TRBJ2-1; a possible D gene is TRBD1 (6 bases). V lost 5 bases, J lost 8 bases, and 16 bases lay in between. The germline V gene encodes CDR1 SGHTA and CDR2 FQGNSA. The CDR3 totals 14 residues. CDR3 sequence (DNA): TGTGCCAGCAGCCTATCCCGGGACATGTATGAGCAGTTCTTC. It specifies CASSLSRDMYEQFF.

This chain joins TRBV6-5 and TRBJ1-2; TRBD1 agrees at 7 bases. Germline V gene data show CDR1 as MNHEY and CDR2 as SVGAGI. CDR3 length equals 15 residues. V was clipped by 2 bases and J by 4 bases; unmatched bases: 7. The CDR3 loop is CASSYRDRPGYGYTF. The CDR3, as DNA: TGTGCCAGCAGTTACCGGGACAGACCTGGCTATGGCTACACCTTC.